This TCR beta chain came from a study of long-term antiretroviral therapy in people with HIV. Study results and limitations: ART adherence, viral resistance and therapy changes went unrecorded. In samples taken after ART, diversity increased but remained below transplant donor control levels.

V was cut by 4 bases and J by 2 bases, with 6 bases left in between. The CDR3 has 13 residues. Germline V gene lookup returns CDR1 SGHDN and CDR2 FVKESK. In regard to this clone: The antigen is not known.

This was the immunoSEQ v3.0 assay at survey level. Profiled with immunoSEQ multiplex PCR; TCRdb holds only in-frame clones, not every one. The data contain approximately 29,000 clones, about four fifths of them singletons. This receptor was obtained from a man between 18 and 29 years old with HIV. The rearrangement joins TRBV14 to TRBJ2-1; D is unresolved. The sequencing here drew on unsorted PBMCs, taken 0.4 years after starting antiretroviral therapy. DNA of the CDR3: TGTGCCAGCAGCCCGCGCACCTACAATGAGCAGTTCTTC. Its translation is CASSPRTYNEQFF.